This T cell receptor (beta chain) was recovered during a study of glioma-infiltrating T cells after dendritic cell vaccination. TCRdb's table, derived via immunoSEQ multiplex PCR, lists solely in-frame clones and lacks some. The profile shows roughly 70,000 clones, approximately 80% of them singletons. The table lists this clone with a few counts. V lost 0 bases and J lost 2, with 10 bases in between. CDR1 is SGHTA, CDR2 FQGNSA, per germline. The CDR3 has 15 residues. The source is a human donor with glioblastoma. The chain combines TRBV7-2 with TRBJ2-5; tentative D call: TRBD2 (6 bases). The sequences come from blood, collected before dendritic cell vaccination. The CDR3 region has the DNA TGTGCCAGCAGCTTAGCGGGGGGAGGTCAAGAGACCCAGTACTTC. Its translation is CASSLAGGGQETQYF.